One and the same sample provided the 27 T cell receptor beta chains below, sequenced in a study of T cell repertoires in cytomegalovirus infection. These receptors' antigens are unknown. TCRdb re-called the reads through MiXCR, storing one row per CDR3 protein. The sample lists around 310,000 distinct CDR3 sequences, about 28% occurring once. Sequenced material: cultured PBMCs, taken from culture after CMV antigen stimulation. These receptor sequences come from a human donor in good health (CMV status not recorded). Some clones in this sample may be carry-over from other donors' samples.

This rearrangement joins TRBV20-1 to TRBJ1-1; unclear D gene. Trimming cost V 1 base and J 1 base, with 25 bases left between them. The CDR3 totals 19 residues. Germline-derived CDR1 and CDR2 are DFQATT and SNEGSKA (reference sequence). The DNA for the CDR3 is TGCAGTGCTAGAGTCATCTCAGGCGGTAGGCGCCGAGGGAACACTGAAGCTTTCTTT. Protein sequence: CSARVISGGRRRGNTEAFF.

This clonotype came up a few times. The chain couples TRBV7-6 to TRBJ1-2; no clear D. The V and J ends lost 2 bases and 0 bases respectively, with 13 bases between them. This CDR3 spans 16 amino acids. Germline CDR1 and CDR2: SGHVS and FNYEAQ. CDR3: CASSLTVGSTNYGYTF. CDR3 DNA: TGTGCCAGCAGCTTAACGGTCGGCAGCACTAACTATGGCTACACCTTC.

CDR3 sequence (DNA): TGTGCCAGCAGTGAAGGTCAGGGGCTGTATCAGCCCCAGCATTTT. The encoded protein is CASSEGQGLYQPQHF. This rearrangement joins TRBV6-1 to TRBJ1-5; TRBD1 might be the D (6 bases). This CDR3 spans 15 amino acids. Looked up from germline, CDR1 is MNHNS and CDR2 is SASEGT. The germline V and J ends were trimmed by 1 base and 5 bases, with 12 bases remaining between them.

The chain couples TRBV7-9 to TRBJ2-7, with 8 bases lining up with TRBD1. The CDR3 runs 20 residues. Germline CDR1 and CDR2: SEHNR and FQNEAQ (reference sequence). The V and J ends lost 4 bases and 0 bases, in that order; junction bases with no gene match: 20. The CDR3 reads CASSSRGQGFSTPLSYEQYF. CDR3 DNA sequence: TGTGCCAGCAGCTCGCGAGGACAGGGCTTCTCCACCCCCCTCTCCTACGAGCAGTACTTC.

This clonotype was recorded a few times. CDR3 nucleotide sequence: TGTGCCAGCAGCTTGCGGGCACCCACAGATACGCAGTATTTT. It encodes CASSLRAPTDTQYF. The chain combines TRBV7-3 with TRBJ2-3; possible D gene TRBD2, 5 bases. Germline values: CDR1 SGHTA, CDR2 FQGTGA. Trimming cost V 3 bases and J 2 bases, with 9 bases left between them. The CDR3 sequence is 14 residues long. The entire variable domain, with the rest obtained from reference TRBV7-3 and TRBJ2-3, is as follows: GAGVSQTPSNKVTEKGKYVELRCDPISGHTALYWYRQSLGQGPEFLIYFQGTGAADDSGLPNDRFFAVRPEGSVSTLKIQRTERGDSAVYLCASSLRAPTDTQYFGPGTRLTVL.

The chain couples TRBV7-2 to TRBJ1-2; a possible D gene is TRBD1 (5 bases). The CDR3 is 13 amino acids. Germline V lookup: CDR1 SGHTA, CDR2 FQGNSA. V was shortened by 0 bases and J by 5 bases, with 7 bases between the two germline ends. The CDR3 nucleotides read TGTGCCAGCAGCTTAGCAGGGACTTATGGCTACACCTTC. Amino acid sequence: CASSLAGTYGYTF.

V and J are TRBV7-9 and TRBJ1-2, with a tentative D call TRBD1 (6 bases). The CDR3 contains 14 residues. Per the germline V gene, CDR1 is SEHNR and CDR2 is FQNEAQ (reference sequence). Trimming took 4 bases from V and 3 from J, leaving 12 bases between them. CDR3 in DNA: TGTGCCAGCAGCTCCACAGGGTGGGACTATGGCTACACCTTC. Residues: CASSSTGWDYGYTF.

This clonotype was detected only a few times. The chain links TRBV7-9 to TRBJ1-6, with no clear D. The CDR3 consists of 16 residues. Germline-derived CDR1 and CDR2 are SEHNR and FQNEAQ (reference sequence). Trimming cost V 5 bases and J 6 bases, with 17 bases left between them. The CDR3 nucleotides are TGTGCCAGCAGCCCACTCCCGGGAGCCGTTAATTCACCCCTCCACTTT. Translation: CASSPLPGAVNSPLHF.

This chain links TRBV28 with TRBJ2-7, with D possibly being TRBD1 (6 bases). This CDR3 is 13 amino acids long. CDR1 is MDHEN and CDR2 is SYDVKM in the germline V gene. V was clipped by 7 bases and J by 9 bases, with 19 bases between them. CDR3 amino acids: CASNRDMDFGQYF. The CDR3 DNA reads TGTGCCAGCAACCGGGACATGGACTTTGGGCAGTACTTC.

This chain uses TRBV18 with TRBJ2-1; 8 nucleotides agree with TRBD1. The V gene end was trimmed by 3 bases and the J gene end by 1 base; junction bases not matched to a gene: 8. CDR3 length: 17 amino acids. From germline, CDR1 is KGHSH and CDR2 LQKENI. The CDR3 reads CASSPDRVRGSYNEQFF. CDR3 bases: TGTGCCAGCTCACCGGACAGGGTCCGGGGGTCCTACAATGAGCAGTTCTTC.

The genes are TRBV29-1 and TRBJ2-5; 7 bases fit TRBD2. The germline gives CDR1 SQVTM, CDR2 ANQGSEA. Trimming at V came to 7 bases and at J to 3 bases, leaving 11 bases not matched to a gene. This CDR3 contains 14 residues. The CDR3 reads CSAGLRGGKETQYF. CDR3 DNA sequence: TGCAGCGCCGGCCTTAGGGGAGGGAAAGAGACCCAGTACTTC. Full variable domain (rest looked up from reference TRBV29-1 and TRBJ2-5): SAVISQKPSRDICQRGTSLTIQCQVDSQVTMMFWYRQQPGQSLTLIATANQGSEATYESGFVIDKFPISRPNLTFSTLTVSNMSPEDSSIYLCSAGLRGGKETQYFGPGTRLLVL.

The rearrangement joins TRBV4-2 to TRBJ1-1, with D unclear. This CDR3 comprises 17 residues. CDR1 and CDR2 from the germline V gene are LGHNA and YNFKEQ. Trimming removed 1 base from V and 3 bases from J, with 18 bases in between. The DNA of the CDR3 is TGTGCCAGCAGCCAAGCGCTAGACACCTTTAGGGACACTGAAGCTTTCTTT. Translation gives CASSQALDTFRDTEAFF.

Points on this clonotype: This may be a read error: a much more frequent sequence differs by one nucleotide. The chain has TRBV7-8 and TRBJ1-4; 7 bases align to TRBD1. This CDR3 has 17 residues. CDR1 is SGHVS and CDR2 is FQNEAQ in the germline V gene. CDR3 bases: TGTGCCAGCACTCCTTTCGAGGGGGCGGTGGCTAATGGAAAACTGTTTTTT. Its translation is CASTPFEGAVANGKLFF.

The rearrangement links TRBV6-2 or TRBV6-3 to TRBJ1-5; D is undetermined. Germline V gene sequence: CDR1 MNHEY, CDR2 SVGEGT. Trimming stripped 10 bases from V and 8 bases from J, with 24 bases between. This CDR3 region has 15 residues. CDR3 bases: TGTGCCACTACCCGCGGAGAGGTAGGTGGGGAGCCCCAGCATTTT. Translated: CATTRGEVGGEPQHF.

This clonotype was observed a few times. V and J are TRBV7-8 and TRBJ1-1, with D possibly matching TRBD1 (6 bases). The germline CDR1 and CDR2 sequences are SGHVS and FQNEAQ. This CDR3 has 13 residues. V shed 4 bases and J shed 2 bases, with 8 bases lying between them. The CDR3: CASSSGHNTEAFF. Written as DNA, the CDR3 is TGTGCCAGCAGCTCGGGACATAACACTGAAGCTTTCTTT.

This clonotype was found a few times. The chain has TRBV27 and TRBJ1-6; weak D call: TRBD1 (5 bases). The V end was cut by 4 bases, the J end by 0 bases, with 16 bases between. CDR1 MNHEY and CDR2 SMNVEV come from the germline V gene (reference sequence). There are 18 residues in the CDR3. CDR3 sequence reads: CASSSRQSSSSYNSPLHF. The CDR3 bases are TGTGCCAGCAGTTCACGACAGTCGTCAAGCTCCTATAATTCACCCCTCCACTTT.

This clonotype was detected a few times. V is TRBV10-3 and J is TRBJ2-1; TRBD1 matches 10 bases. The germline V gene encodes CDR1 ENHRY and CDR2 SYGVKD. The J segment lost 6 bases and the V segment lost 10 bases, leaving 9 bases of the junction unmatched. The CDR3 sequence is 14 residues long. The CDR3 spells CASGVGTGANEQFF. The CDR3 DNA reads as TGTGCCAGCGGGGTAGGGACAGGGGCCAATGAGCAGTTCTTC.

This chain joins TRBV2 and TRBJ2-5; 10 bases match TRBD2. CDR3 length: 15 amino acids. Per germline, CDR1 SNHLY and CDR2 FYNNEI. Trimming cost V 6 bases and J 5 bases; bases outside gene matches: 9. The CDR3 is CASRELAGGGETQYF. CDR3 DNA sequence: TGTGCCAGCAGGGAATTAGCGGGAGGTGGTGAGACCCAGTACTTC.

The chain carries TRBV20-1 and TRBJ2-3; TRBD2 aligns across 8 bases. This CDR3 comprises 17 residues. V was pared by 2 bases and J by 4 bases, with 14 bases of the junction left unmatched. Germline V gene sequence: CDR1 DFQATT, CDR2 SNEGSKA (reference sequence). CDR3 coding DNA: TGCAGTGCTAGACCCCCTTTTAGCGGGATGAGGGCAGATACGCAGTATTTT. Translating gives CSARPPFSGMRADTQYF.

This clonotype was counted a few times. This chain uses TRBV19 with TRBJ1-5, with D possibly matching TRBD1 (5 bases). Germline-derived CDR1 and CDR2 are LNHDA and SQIVND (reference sequence). The V gene lost 3 bases and the J gene lost 2 bases, with 14 bases spanning the gap. CDR3 length: 16 amino acids. For the CDR3, the DNA is TGTGCCAGTAGTATCGACAGTCAAAGGGGCAATCAGCCCCAGCATTTT. Amino acid sequence: CASSIDSQRGNQPQHF.

The chain recombines TRBV19 with TRBJ2-3, with D possibly TRBD1 on 6 matching bases. The CDR3 covers 14 residues. Deletions cut 6 bases from V and 0 bases from J, with 10 bases between. The germline V gene encodes CDR1 LNHDA and CDR2 SQIVND (reference sequence). CDR3 sequence (DNA): TGTGCCAGTAGCTACAGGGTTAGCACAGATACGCAGTATTTT. Its translation: CASSYRVSTDTQYF.

The genes are TRBV14 and TRBJ1-6, with D unclear. The CDR3 sequence is 13 residues long. V gave up 6 bases and J gave up 3 bases, with 6 bases separating them. Germline CDR1 is SGHDN and CDR2 is FVKESK. CDR3: CASRRGYNSPLHF. The CDR3 bases are TGTGCCAGCAGGAGAGGCTATAATTCACCCCTCCACTTT. The complete variable domain, with remaining parts taken from reference TRBV14 and TRBJ1-6, reads EAGVTQFPSHSVIEKGQTVTLRCDPISGHDNLYWYRRVMGKEIKFLLHFVKESKQDESGMPNNRFLAERTGGTYSTLKVQPAELEDSGVYFCASRRGYNSPLHFGNGTRLTVT.

The V and J genes are TRBV11-2 and TRBJ2-3, with D possibly being TRBD2 (5 bases). V was trimmed by 5 bases and J by 4 bases, leaving 13 bases between them. CDR1 SGHAT and CDR2 FQNNGV come from the germline V gene. This CDR3 spans 14 amino acids. The CDR3 nucleotides read TGTGCCAGCAGCCCTACCGGAGGCGCAGATACGCAGTATTTT. It encodes CASSPTGGADTQYF. Filled out from reference TRBV11-2 and TRBJ2-3, the complete variable domain reads EAGVAQSPRYKIIEKRQSVAFWCNPISGHATLYWYQQILGQGPKLLIQFQNNGVVDDSQLPKDRFSAERLKGVDSTLKIQPAKLEDSAVYLCASSPTGGADTQYFGPGTRLTVL.

The chain links TRBV9 to TRBJ2-1; 7 bases map to TRBD2. V was clipped by 0 bases and J by 7 bases; unmatched bases: 4. Germline V gene sequence: CDR1 SGDLS, CDR2 YYNGEE. The CDR3 sequence is 14 residues long. The CDR3 DNA reads as TGTGCCAGCAGCGTAGCCAGCGGGATAAATGAGCAGTTCTTC. Its translation: CASSVASGINEQFF.

This clonotype was detected a few times. The V gene is TRBV7-2, the J gene TRBJ2-3, with no clear D. The V end lost 0 bases, the J end lost 6 bases, and 10 bases lay between the germline ends. Germline-derived CDR1 and CDR2 are SGHTA and FQGNSA. This CDR3 contains 14 residues. In DNA form, the CDR3 reads TGTGCCAGCAGCTTAGCGGCCTCTCGCGATACGCAGTATTTT. Its protein product is CASSLAASRDTQYF.

V is TRBV19 and J is TRBJ1-1, with no clear D. The CDR3 sequence is 13 residues long. CDR1 is LNHDA, CDR2 SQIVND, per germline (reference sequence). V lost 6 bases and J lost 7, with 15 bases in between. Here the CDR3 DNA reads TGTGCCAGTAGCCCCCTCCGGGCTCTTGAAGCTTTCTTT. Translation gives CASSPLRALEAFF.

The chain carries TRBV29-1 and TRBJ2-2; TRBD1 is a possible D gene (6 bases). The CDR3 extends over 13 amino acids. Trimming pared 6 bases from V and 8 bases from J, leaving 16 bases between. Looked up from germline, CDR1 is SQVTM and CDR2 is ANQGSEA. The CDR3 is CSVVWDMHGELFF. The CDR3 DNA reads TGCAGCGTCGTGTGGGACATGCATGGGGAGCTGTTTTTT.